The 2 T cell receptor beta chains below come from one sample, sequenced in a study of blood T cell repertoires in COVID-19 (dated by TCRdb to about 2020). Library construction relied on the immunoSEQ multiplex PCR assay. TCRdb carries this immuneACCESS record with in-frame sequences only. Its versions omit some clonotypes, under half of them owing to an unresolved V gene in the studies checked, with the rest unexplained. Counted in this sample were around 340,000 clones; 88% of them appeared once. The top ten clones comprise approximately 0.93% of the sample. Sequencing was performed on PBMCs or T cells enriched from blood (not recorded which). The receptors come from a woman aged 25-40 years who had been exposed to COVID-19.

The chain recombines TRBV14 with TRBJ1-3, with D unclear. The germline V and J ends were trimmed by 0 bases and 0 bases, with 3 bases remaining between them. This CDR3 spans 14 amino acids. Germline V CDR1 and CDR2: SGHDN, FVKESK. CDR3 nucleotide sequence: TGTGCCAGCAGCCAAGACAGCTCTGGAAACACCATATATTTT. It encodes CASSQDSSGNTIYF.

This rearrangement joins TRBV5-6 to TRBJ2-7; 8 positions match TRBD1. The CDR3 covers 16 residues. Trimming at V came to 2 bases and at J to 2 bases, leaving 9 bases not matched to a gene. CDR1 SGHDT and CDR2 YYEEEE come from the germline V gene. The CDR3 reads CASSLEPGQVTYEQYF. CDR3 in DNA: TGTGCCAGCAGCTTAGAACCGGGACAGGTTACCTACGAGCAGTACTTC.